Listed below are T cell receptor beta chains from one sample, sequenced in a study of blood T cell repertoires in COVID-19. The data were produced by immunoSEQ multiplex PCR, yet TCRdb's version contains in-frame clones alone and is incomplete. The sample has 300,000 to 400,000 clones; 90% are singletons. Sequenced material: PBMCs or T cells enriched from blood (not recorded which). All receptors derive from a woman aged 25 to 39 who had been exposed to COVID-19. The CDR3 runs from the conserved cysteine through the conserved F or W. The D gene is left open where the match is weak. A row's size may be missing; if present it is once, few, many or a size class.

d_call j_call clone_size v_call cdr3_aa cdr3_nt
NA TRBJ1-2 once TRBV6-5 CASNGPGRYGYTF TGTGCCAGCAACGGACCGGGAAGATATGGCTACACCTTC
TRBD1 TRBJ1-2 NA TRBV6-5 CASSTVPGQGYGYTF TGTGCCAGCAGTACCGTCCCGGGACAGGGCTATGGCTACACCTTC
TRBD1 TRBJ1-2 NA TRBV5-1 CASSIVGLDRGSGYTF TGCGCCAGCAGCATTGTGGGCCTGGACAGGGGGTCTGGCTACACCTTC
TRBD1 TRBJ1-2 NA TRBV29-1 CSVEKQGYGYTF TGCAGCGTTGAGAAACAGGGGTATGGCTACACCTTC
NA TRBJ2-3 NA TRBV14 CASSQAGSVRTDTQYF TGTGCCAGCAGCCAGGCTGGAAGCGTTCGCACAGATACGCAGTATTTT
NA TRBJ1-2 NA TRBV2 CASSPSGLQGYTF TGTGCCAGCAGTCCCTCAGGGCTTCAAGGCTACACCTTC
TRBD1 TRBJ2-7 NA TRBV12-3/TRBV12-4 CASSPGQGVDF TGTGCCAGCAGTCCCGGACAGGGGGTCGACTTC
TRBD1 TRBJ1-2 once TRBV9 CASSPGQGSYGYTF TGTGCCAGCAGCCCTGGACAGGGCAGTTATGGCTACACCTTC
NA TRBJ2-5 NA TRBV6-5 CASRVKVQRSETQYF TGTGCCAGCAGAGTTAAAGTTCAGCGGTCTGAGACCCAGTACTTC
NA TRBJ1-1 NA TRBV4-1 CASSQGSSVEAFF TGCGCCAGCAGCCAAGGATCGTCGGTGGAAGCTTTCTTT
NA TRBJ2-7 many TRBV7-9 CASSPARFDYEQYF TGTGCCAGCAGCCCCGCTAGGTTTGACTACGAGCAGTACTTC
NA TRBJ1-2 NA TRBV7-3 CASSLSGADGYTF TGTGCCAGCAGCTTATCTGGGGCGGATGGCTACACCTTC
NA TRBJ1-2 NA TRBV2 CASSNDSPYGYTF TGTGCCAGCAGCAACGACAGTCCCTATGGCTACACCTTC
NA TRBJ2-1 NA TRBV7-9 CASSLPAYDEQFF TGTGCCAGCAGCTTGCCAGCGTACGATGAGCAGTTCTTC
NA TRBJ1-2 NA TRBV6-5 CASSYRGNGYTF TGTGCCAGCAGTTACCGGGGAAATGGCTACACCTTC
TRBD2 TRBJ2-3 NA TRBV6-5 CASSYSRRGGTDTQYF TGTGCCAGCAGTTACTCGAGGCGGGGGGGCACAGATACGCAGTATTTT
NA TRBJ2-2 NA TRBV7-2 CASRPPGTPNTGELFF TGTGCCAGCAGGCCTCCCGGGACACCGAACACCGGGGAGCTGTTTTTT
NA TRBJ2-7 once TRBV9 CASSESGVQGYEQYF TGTGCCAGCAGCGAGTCAGGTGTACAGGGATACGAGCAGTACTTC
TRBD2 TRBJ2-7 NA TRBV6-2/TRBV6-3 CASSYTGGVLYEQYF TGTGCCAGCAGTTACACCGGGGGGGTTTTGTACGAGCAGTACTTC
NA TRBJ1-2 NA TRBV7-6 CASSLDPAGGYTF TGTGCCAGCAGCTTAGATCCCGCAGGTGGCTACACCTTC
TRBD1 TRBJ1-2 NA TRBV9 CASSVARTGGNGYTF TGTGCCAGCAGCGTAGCGAGGACAGGGGGCAACGGCTACACCTTC
TRBD2 TRBJ2-5 NA TRBV2 CASTLTSTQTQYF TGTGCCAGCACTCTGACTAGCACCCAGACCCAGTACTTC
NA TRBJ2-1 NA TRBV7-7 CASSPRREYNEQFF TGTGCCAGCAGTCCCCGCCGGGAATACAATGAGCAGTTCTTC
TRBD2 TRBJ2-7 NA TRBV7-2 CASSKVAGGSPNEQYF TGTGCCAGCTCCAAAGTAGCGGGGGGGTCTCCGAACGAGCAGTACTTC
TRBD2 TRBJ2-1 NA TRBV20-1 CSASGRLAGGEQFF TGCAGTGCTAGTGGAAGACTAGCGGGGGGTGAGCAGTTCTTC
NA TRBJ2-1 NA TRBV5-4 CASSRAGDSYNEQFF TGTGCCAGCAGCCGAGCAGGGGACTCCTACAATGAGCAGTTCTTC
TRBD2 TRBJ2-3 NA TRBV5-4 CASSAAGGRDTQYF TGTGCCAGCAGCGCGGCGGGGGGGCGGGATACGCAGTATTTT
TRBD1 TRBJ2-1 NA TRBV15 CATSTIRDSNEQFF TGTGCCACCAGCACGATTCGGGACAGCAATGAGCAGTTCTTC
NA TRBJ1-2 NA TRBV4-3 CASSRQRSSYGYTF TGCGCCAGCAGCCGGCAGCGGTCATCCTATGGCTACACCTTC
TRBD1 TRBJ2-7 NA TRBV6-5 CASSYSETGAYEQYF TGTGCCAGCAGTTACTCGGAGACAGGGGCATACGAGCAGTACTTC
NA TRBJ2-4 NA TRBV2 CASTPAPAAKNIQYF TGTGCCAGCACTCCCGCCCCCGCGGCCAAAAACATTCAGTACTTC
NA TRBJ1-4 NA TRBV6-5 CASSPWQGTNEKLFF TGTGCCAGCAGCCCCTGGCAGGGAACTAATGAAAAACTGTTTTTT
TRBD1 TRBJ1-6 NA TRBV5-4 CASSYGTGDSPLHF TGTGCCAGCAGCTATGGGACAGGTGATTCACCCCTCCACTTT
TRBD2 TRBJ2-7 NA TRBV7-2 CASTRGGLNEQYF TGTGCCAGCACGCGGGGGGGGCTGAACGAGCAGTACTTC
NA TRBJ1-2 NA TRBV11-2 CASSPLGLYGYTF TGTGCCAGCAGCCCTTTGGGACTCTATGGCTACACCTTC
NA TRBJ2-7 NA TRBV7-2 CASSFRGLSSYEQYF TGTGCCAGCAGCTTCAGAGGGCTCAGCTCCTACGAGCAGTACTTC
NA TRBJ1-2 NA TRBV16 CASSTRDYGYTF TGTGCCAGCAGCACCCGGGACTATGGCTACACCTTC
NA TRBJ1-2 NA TRBV30 CAWSVLGGNYGYTF TGTGCCTGGAGTGTACTTGGGGGGAACTATGGCTACACCTTC
NA TRBJ2-3 once TRBV27 CASSPQGLRAADTQYF TGTGCCAGCAGTCCACAGGGACTACGAGCGGCAGATACGCAGTATTTT
NA TRBJ1-1 NA TRBV2 CASSEAVGGTEAFF TGTGCCAGCAGTGAGGCGGTCGGAGGCACTGAAGCTTTCTTT